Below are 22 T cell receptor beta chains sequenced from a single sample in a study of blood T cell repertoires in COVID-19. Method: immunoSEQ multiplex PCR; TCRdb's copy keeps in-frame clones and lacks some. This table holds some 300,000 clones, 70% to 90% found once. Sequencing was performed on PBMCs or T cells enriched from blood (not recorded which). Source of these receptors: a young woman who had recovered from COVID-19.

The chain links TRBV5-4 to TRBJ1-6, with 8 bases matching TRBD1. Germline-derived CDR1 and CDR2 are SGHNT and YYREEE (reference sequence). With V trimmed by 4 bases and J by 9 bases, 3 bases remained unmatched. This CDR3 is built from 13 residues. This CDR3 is CASSLDRASPLHF. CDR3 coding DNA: TGTGCCAGCAGCCTGGACAGGGCTTCACCCCTCCACTTT.

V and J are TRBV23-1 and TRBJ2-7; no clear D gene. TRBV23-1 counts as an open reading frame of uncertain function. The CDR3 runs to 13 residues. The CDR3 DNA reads TGCGTCCAGACAAAGACCCCGGCCTACGAGCAGTACTTC. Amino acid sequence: CVQTKTPAYEQYF.

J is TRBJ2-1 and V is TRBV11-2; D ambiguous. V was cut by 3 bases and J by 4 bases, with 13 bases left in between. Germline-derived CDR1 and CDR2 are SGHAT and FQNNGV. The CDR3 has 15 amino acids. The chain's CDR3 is CASSLFWAEYNEQFF. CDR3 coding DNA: TGTGCCAGCAGCTTGTTTTGGGCAGAATACAATGAGCAGTTCTTC.

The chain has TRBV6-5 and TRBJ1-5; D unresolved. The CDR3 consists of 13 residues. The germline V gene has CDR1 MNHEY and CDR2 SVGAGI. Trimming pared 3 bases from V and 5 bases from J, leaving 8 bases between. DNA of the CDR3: TGTGCCAGCAGTTATAGTACTGATCAGCCCCAGCATTTT. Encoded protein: CASSYSTDQPQHF.

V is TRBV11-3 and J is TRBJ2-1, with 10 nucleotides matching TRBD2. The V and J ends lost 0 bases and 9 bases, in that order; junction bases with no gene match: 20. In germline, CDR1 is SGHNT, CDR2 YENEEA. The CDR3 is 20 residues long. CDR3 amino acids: CASSLERLAGLSKPTREQFF. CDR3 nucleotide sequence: TGTGCCAGCAGCTTAGAGAGACTAGCGGGCTTATCGAAACCCACCCGTGAGCAGTTCTTC.

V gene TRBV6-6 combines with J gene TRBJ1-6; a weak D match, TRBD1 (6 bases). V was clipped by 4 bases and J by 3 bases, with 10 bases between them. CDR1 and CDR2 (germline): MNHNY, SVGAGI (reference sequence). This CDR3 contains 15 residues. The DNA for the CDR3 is TGTGCCAGCAGTTCCCGGGACAACTATAATTCACCCCTCCACTTT. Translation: CASSSRDNYNSPLHF.

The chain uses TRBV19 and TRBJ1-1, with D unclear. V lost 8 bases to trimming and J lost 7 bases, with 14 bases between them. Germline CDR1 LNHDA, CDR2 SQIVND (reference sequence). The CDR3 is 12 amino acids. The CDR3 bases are TGTGCCAGTTCACCCGGAGACCGTGAAGCTTTCTTT. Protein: CASSPGDREAFF.

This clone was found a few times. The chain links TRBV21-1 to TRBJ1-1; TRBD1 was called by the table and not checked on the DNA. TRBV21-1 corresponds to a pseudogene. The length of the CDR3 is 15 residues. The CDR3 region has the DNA TGTGCCAGGTGGACAGGGAGGGAGCGGGACACTGAAGCTTTCTTT. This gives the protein CARWTGRERDTEAFF.

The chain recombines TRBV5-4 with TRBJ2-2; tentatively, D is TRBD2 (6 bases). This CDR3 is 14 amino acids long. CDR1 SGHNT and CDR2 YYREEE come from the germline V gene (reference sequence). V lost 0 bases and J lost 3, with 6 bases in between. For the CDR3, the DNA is TGTGCCAGCAGCTTGGTAGCGGACACCGGGGAGCTGTTTTTT. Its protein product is CASSLVADTGELFF.

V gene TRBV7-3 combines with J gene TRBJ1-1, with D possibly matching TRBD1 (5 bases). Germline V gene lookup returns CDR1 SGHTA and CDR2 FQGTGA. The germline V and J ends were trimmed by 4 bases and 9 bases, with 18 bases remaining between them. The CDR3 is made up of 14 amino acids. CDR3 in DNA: TGTGCCAGCAGCTCCCATGGGGCTGCGAGTAAAGCTTTCTTT. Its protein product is CASSSHGAASKAFF.

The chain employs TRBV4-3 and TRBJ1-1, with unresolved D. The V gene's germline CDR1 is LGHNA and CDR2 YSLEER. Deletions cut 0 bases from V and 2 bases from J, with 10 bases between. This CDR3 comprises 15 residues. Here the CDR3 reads CASSQDNKLNTEAFF. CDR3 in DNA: TGCGCCAGCAGCCAAGATAACAAATTAAACACTGAAGCTTTCTTT.

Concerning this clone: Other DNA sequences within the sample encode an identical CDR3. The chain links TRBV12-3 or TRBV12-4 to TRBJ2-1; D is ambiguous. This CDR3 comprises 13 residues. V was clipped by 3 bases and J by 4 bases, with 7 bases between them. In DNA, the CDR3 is TGTGCCAGCAGTTTTGTCTATTACAATGAGCAGTTCTTC. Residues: CASSFVYYNEQFF.

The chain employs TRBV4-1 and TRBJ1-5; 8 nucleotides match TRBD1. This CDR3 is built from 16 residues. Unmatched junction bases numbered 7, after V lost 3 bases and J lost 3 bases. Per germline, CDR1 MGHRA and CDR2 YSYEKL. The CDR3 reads CASSQRTGWDNQPQHF. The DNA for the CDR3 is TGCGCCAGCAGCCAGAGGACAGGGTGGGACAATCAGCCCCAGCATTTT.

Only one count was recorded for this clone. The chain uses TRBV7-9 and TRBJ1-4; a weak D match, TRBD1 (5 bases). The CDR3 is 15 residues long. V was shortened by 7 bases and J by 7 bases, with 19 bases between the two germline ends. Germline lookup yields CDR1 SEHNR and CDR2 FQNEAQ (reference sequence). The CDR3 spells CASTQLLGVGEKLFF. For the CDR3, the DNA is TGTGCCAGCACCCAACTGCTAGGGGTGGGTGAAAAACTGTTTTTT.

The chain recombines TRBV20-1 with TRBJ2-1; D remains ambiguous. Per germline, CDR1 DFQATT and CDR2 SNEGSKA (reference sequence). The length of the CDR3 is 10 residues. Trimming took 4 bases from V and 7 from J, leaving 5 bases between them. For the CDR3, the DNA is TGCAGTGCTAAAATAAATGAGCAGTTCTTC. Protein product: CSAKINEQFF.

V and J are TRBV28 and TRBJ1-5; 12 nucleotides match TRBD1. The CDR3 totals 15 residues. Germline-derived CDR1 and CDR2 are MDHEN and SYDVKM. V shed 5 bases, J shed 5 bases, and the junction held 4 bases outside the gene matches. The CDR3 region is CASSRGQGAYQPQHF. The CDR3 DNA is TGTGCCAGCAGTAGGGGACAGGGGGCCTATCAGCCCCAGCATTTT.

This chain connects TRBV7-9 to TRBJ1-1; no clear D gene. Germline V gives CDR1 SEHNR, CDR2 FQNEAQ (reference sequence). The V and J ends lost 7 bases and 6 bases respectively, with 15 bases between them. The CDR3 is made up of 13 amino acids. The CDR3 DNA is TGTGCCAGCACCACCGGGGATAGCTCTGAAGCTTTCTTT. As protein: CASTTGDSSEAFF.

CDR3 bases: TGTGCCACCAGCTGGGGACAGGCTTCCAGGGCGCAGTATTTT. This sequence encodes CATSWGQASRAQYF. This chain joins TRBV15 and TRBJ2-3; 8 bases are shared with TRBD1. CDR1 and CDR2 (germline): LNHNV, YYDKDF (reference sequence). CDR3 length equals 14 residues. Trimming took 5 bases from V and 10 from J; bases not matched to a gene: 11.

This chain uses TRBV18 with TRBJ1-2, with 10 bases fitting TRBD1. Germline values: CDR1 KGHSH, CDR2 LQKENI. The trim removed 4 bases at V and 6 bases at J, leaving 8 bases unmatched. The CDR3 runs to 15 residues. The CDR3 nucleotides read TGTGCCAGCTCACTATTCCCCGGGACAGGGGATGGCTACACCTTC. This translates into CASSLFPGTGDGYTF. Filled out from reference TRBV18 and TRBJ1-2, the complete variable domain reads NAGVMQNPRHLVRRRGQEARLRCSPMKGHSHVYWYRQLPEEGLKFMVYLQKENIIDESGMPKERFSAEFPKEGPSILRIQQVVRGDSAAYFCASSLFPGTGDGYTFGSGTRLTVV.

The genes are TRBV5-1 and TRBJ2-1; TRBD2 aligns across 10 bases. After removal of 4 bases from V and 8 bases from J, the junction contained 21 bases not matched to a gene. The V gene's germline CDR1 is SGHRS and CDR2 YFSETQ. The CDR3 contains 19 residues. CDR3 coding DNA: TGCGCCAGCAGCCTGGGACGGCTAGCGGGGGAGGGTTTTTCGGATGAGCAGTTCTTC. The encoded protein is CASSLGRLAGEGFSDEQFF.

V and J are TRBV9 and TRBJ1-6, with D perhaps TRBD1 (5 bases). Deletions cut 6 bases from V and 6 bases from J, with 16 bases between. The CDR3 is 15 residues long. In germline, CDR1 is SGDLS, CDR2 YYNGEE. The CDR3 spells CASTFRAEGNSPLHF. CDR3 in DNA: TGTGCCAGCACCTTCAGGGCGGAAGGTAATTCACCCCTCCACTTT. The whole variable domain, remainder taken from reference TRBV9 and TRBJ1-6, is DSGVTQTPKHLITATGQRVTLRCSPRSGDLSVYWYQQSLDQGLQFLIQYYNGEERAKGNILERFSAQQFPDLHSELNLSSLELGDSALYFCASTFRAEGNSPLHFGNGTRLTVT.

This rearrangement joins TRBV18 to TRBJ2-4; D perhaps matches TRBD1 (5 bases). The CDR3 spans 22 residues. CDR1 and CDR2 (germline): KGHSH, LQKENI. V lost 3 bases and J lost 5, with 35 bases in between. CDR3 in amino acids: CASSPSLVGQDDRVEEENIQYF. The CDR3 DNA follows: TGTGCCAGCTCACCGAGCTTAGTGGGGCAGGACGACCGGGTTGAAGAAGAAAACATTCAGTACTTC.